The 32 T cell receptor beta chains presented below share a single source sample, sequenced in a study of T cells in Graves' hyperthyroidism and ophthalmopathy. Amplified TCR beta CDR3 regions came from RNA transcripts. Carried out on the TCR CDR3, a first-round RT-PCR used the HTBI primer set. From the multiplex PCR reads, TCRdb called clonotypes with MiXCR, one entry per CDR3 protein. The data hold a few hundred thousand distinct CDR3 sequences, with about 20% observed a single time. Sequenced sample: blood. These receptors were obtained from a woman in her seventies with Graves' ophthalmopathy.

In this sample, this clonotype turned up many times. Here the CDR3 reads CASSEGAGVGDTQYF. In DNA, the CDR3 is TGTGCCAGCAGTGAAGGTGCGGGAGTTGGAGATACGCAGTATTTT. The chain uses TRBV2 and TRBJ2-3; 7 bases match TRBD2. There are 15 residues in the CDR3. With V trimmed by 1 base and J by 5 bases, 6 bases remained unmatched. Germline lookup yields CDR1 SNHLY and CDR2 FYNNEI.

As to this clonotype: It is likely a read error, because the conserved phenylalanine at the end of the CDR3 is missing. The rearrangement links TRBV28 to TRBJ1-5; tentatively, D is TRBD1 (6 bases). The germline V gene has CDR1 MDHEN and CDR2 SYDVKM. The CDR3 consists of 17 residues. V was pared by 7 bases and J by 7 bases, with 26 bases between. DNA of the CDR3: TGTGCCAGCATCGACCCGTCGGTTACAGGGTTGAGGCAGCCCCAGCATCTT. It yields the protein CASIDPSVTGLRQPQHL.

For this clonotype: This clone may be a read error of a much larger clone one base away. This chain joins TRBV3-1 and TRBJ2-3, with D unclear. Trimming removed 1 base at V and 4 bases at J, with 12 bases between. This CDR3 is built from 15 residues. Germline V lookup: CDR1 LGHDT, CDR2 YNNKEL (reference sequence). The CDR3 spells CASSQATTGADTQYF. CDR3 coding DNA: TGTGCCAGCAGCCAAGCTACTACGGGCGCAGATACGCAGTATTTT.

The V call is TRBV5-6, the J call TRBJ2-5; no clear D. V dropped 4 bases and J dropped 4 bases, with 8 bases sitting between them. CDR1 is SGHDT, CDR2 YYEEEE, per germline. The CDR3 consists of 12 residues. Here the CDR3 reads CASSVALETQYF. The DNA of the CDR3 is TGTGCCAGCAGCGTGGCATTAGAGACCCAGTACTTC.

At least ten counts were recorded for this clonotype. The chain carries TRBV11-2 and TRBJ2-7; D not resolved. The V gene lost 0 bases and the J gene lost 1 base, with 4 bases spanning the gap. This CDR3 has 13 residues. Germline V CDR1 and CDR2: SGHAT, FQNNGV. The CDR3, as DNA: TGTGCCAGCAGCTTAGAGAGTTCCTACGAGCAGTACTTC. It specifies CASSLESSYEQYF.

This rearrangement joins TRBV20-1 to TRBJ2-7, with 7 bases that match TRBD1. The CDR3 extends over 12 amino acids. Germline loops: CDR1 DFQATT, CDR2 SNEGSKA (reference sequence). V lost 3 bases to trimming and J lost 7 bases; unmatched junction nucleotides: 6. CDR3: CSASEGGREQYF. The CDR3 DNA follows: TGCAGTGCTAGTGAAGGGGGCCGGGAGCAGTACTTC.

This clonotype was counted ten times or more. The chain recombines TRBV7-2 with TRBJ1-1, with D unclear. The CDR3 is 12 amino acids. The V gene lost 5 bases and the J gene lost 7 bases, with 11 bases spanning the gap. CDR1 and CDR2 (germline): SGHTA, FQGNSA. CDR3 protein: CASSKPTDEAFF. For the CDR3, the DNA is TGTGCCAGCAGCAAACCCACAGATGAAGCTTTCTTT.

This clonotype has ten or more counts. The chain recombines TRBV28 with TRBJ2-3; 10 bases align to TRBD2. V lost 4 bases and J lost 2; bases outside the gene matches: 3. Germline V gene lookup returns CDR1 MDHEN and CDR2 SYDVKM. The CDR3 contains 15 residues. The DNA of the CDR3 is TGTGCCAGCAGTTCACTAGCGGGGACCACAGATACGCAGTATTTT. Translating gives CASSSLAGTTDTQYF.

This chain's CDR3 is CASSSAPGAAPIYF. The CDR3 bases are TGTGCCAGCAGTTCTGCGCCGGGGGCCGCGCCCATATATTTT. The chain links TRBV27 to TRBJ1-3; weak D call: TRBD1 (6 bases). The V and J ends lost 4 bases and 11 bases respectively, with 18 bases between them. This CDR3 has 14 amino acids. Germline CDR1 MNHEY, CDR2 SMNVEV (reference sequence).

The chain carries TRBV28 and TRBJ2-1; 7 bases match TRBD2. With 3 bases clipped from V and 0 bases from J, the junction kept 5 bases outside the gene matches. Germline V gene data show CDR1 as MDHEN and CDR2 as SYDVKM. The CDR3 has 16 amino acids. The CDR3 sequence: CASSFVAGLSYNEQFF. The CDR3 DNA reads TGTGCCAGCAGTTTTGTAGCGGGTCTCTCCTACAATGAGCAGTTCTTC.

This clonotype appeared many times. The rearrangement joins TRBV30 to TRBJ2-5, with unresolved D. Germline V gene sequence: CDR1 GTSNPN, CDR2 SVGIG (reference sequence). The V end lost 4 bases, the J end lost 5 bases, and 8 bases lay between the germline ends. This CDR3 has 11 amino acids. The CDR3 bases are TGTGCCTGGAAACACGTGGAGACCCAGTACTTC. Its protein is CAWKHVETQYF.

This clonotype was seen more than once but under ten times. J is TRBJ1-1 and V is TRBV9, with 9 bases identical to TRBD1. This CDR3 is built from 14 residues. The V and J ends lost 3 bases and 1 base, in that order; junction bases with no gene match: 1. CDR1 SGDLS and CDR2 YYNGEE come from the germline V gene. The CDR3 coding sequence is TGTGCCAGCAGCGAGACAGGGGGGAACACTGAAGCTTTCTTT. This sequence encodes CASSETGGNTEAFF. Looking up the rest from reference TRBV9 and TRBJ1-1 gives the full variable domain: DSGVTQTPKHLITATGQRVTLRCSPRSGDLSVYWYQQSLDQGLQFLIQYYNGEERAKGNILERFSAQQFPDLHSELNLSSLELGDSALYFCASSETGGNTEAFFGQGTRLTVV.

A few counts support this clonotype. This rearrangement joins TRBV27 to TRBJ2-1; D perhaps matches TRBD1 (5 bases). Germline V gene data show CDR1 as MNHEY and CDR2 as SMNVEV (reference sequence). The CDR3 loop spans 15 amino acids. Trimming removed 4 bases at V and 7 bases at J, with 17 bases between. The CDR3 here is CASSSDRWVWNEQFF. The CDR3, as DNA: TGTGCCAGCAGTTCTGACAGATGGGTTTGGAATGAGCAGTTCTTC.

In its sample, this clonotype was seen a few times. The chain links TRBV10-1 to TRBJ2-5, with D perhaps assigned TRBD1 or TRBD2 (6 bases each). V was clipped by 3 bases and J by 4 bases, with 9 bases between them. The CDR3 has 13 amino acids. Germline lookup yields CDR1 WNHNN and CDR2 SYGVQD (reference sequence). Here the CDR3 reads CASSDGGRETQYF. The CDR3 DNA follows: TGCGCCAGCAGTGACGGGGGCCGAGAGACCCAGTACTTC.

This clonotype was detected a few times. V is TRBV10-3 and J is TRBJ2-3, with D unresolved. Germline V gene sequence: CDR1 ENHRY, CDR2 SYGVKD. The V end lost 8 bases, the J end lost 2 bases, and 11 bases lay between the germline ends. This CDR3 has 13 residues. CDR3 protein: CAIQSQITDTQYF. CDR3 DNA: TGTGCCATCCAGTCGCAGATCACAGATACGCAGTATTTT.

In its sample, this clonotype was seen a few times. The CDR3 DNA is TGCAGCGTTGGTAGCGGGAGGGATCCCTACAATGAGCAGTTCTTC. This translates into CSVGSGRDPYNEQFF. The J gene is TRBJ2-1, the V gene TRBV29-1; 11 bases agree with TRBD2. The CDR3 is 15 residues long. J lost 2 bases, V lost 4 bases, and 4 bases had no gene match. Germline assignment: CDR1 SQVTM and CDR2 ANQGSEA.

This clonotype was detected many times. This sequence joins TRBV6-2 or TRBV6-3 and TRBJ2-2; no definite D call. The CDR3 length is 13 residues. Looked up from germline, CDR1 is MNHEY and CDR2 is SVGEGT. The V gene lost 7 bases and the J gene lost 11 bases, with 17 bases spanning the gap. CDR3 nucleotides: TGTGCCAGCACTGGGATTTTTGGGTCCGAGCTGTTTTTT. Translating gives CASTGIFGSELFF.

This clonotype was seen ten or more times. The rearrangement uses TRBV2 and TRBJ1-5; D unresolved. Trimming took 10 bases from V and 1 from J, leaving 14 bases between them. Germline V gives CDR1 SNHLY, CDR2 FYNNEI. This CDR3 is 14 amino acids long. The DNA of the CDR3 is TGTGCCATCGGTCAGGCCGGAAGCAATCAGCCCCAGCATTTT. Its translation: CAIGQAGSNQPQHF.

This clonotype appeared a few times. The chain combines TRBV6-1 with TRBJ2-7; TRBD2 matches 8 bases. V shed 3 bases and J 5 bases; nucleotides not matched to a gene: 3. Germline lookup yields CDR1 MNHNS and CDR2 SASEGT. This CDR3 is built from 13 residues. CDR3: CASSDRGGNEQYF. CDR3 coding DNA: TGTGCCAGCAGTGATCGGGGGGGCAACGAGCAGTACTTC.

V gene TRBV19 combines with J gene TRBJ2-2; 9 bases align to TRBD2. Per the germline V gene, CDR1 is LNHDA and CDR2 is SQIVND (reference sequence). This CDR3 region has 14 residues. The V and J ends lost 7 bases and 0 bases, in that order; junction bases with no gene match: 0. The CDR3 coding sequence is TGTGCCAGTACTAGCGGGGCGAACACCGGGGAGCTGTTTTTT. It is translated as CASTSGANTGELFF.

This clonotype was counted many times. V usage is TRBV12-3 or TRBV12-4 and J usage is TRBJ2-5; D is possibly TRBD1 (6 bases). CDR3 length: 14 residues. Trimming removed 5 bases at V and 5 bases at J, with 15 bases between. The DNA of the CDR3 is TGTGCCAGCAGTGCCTCTACAGGGTCTGAGACCCAGTACTTC. It encodes CASSASTGSETQYF.

This rearrangement joins TRBV30 to TRBJ1-1; 9 bases are a match to TRBD1. V was pared by 2 bases and J by 5 bases, with 9 bases of the junction left unmatched. The V gene's germline CDR1 is GTSNPN and CDR2 SVGIG (reference sequence). The length of the CDR3 is 15 residues. Here the CDR3 reads CAWSQIQGAHTEAFF. Here the CDR3 DNA reads TGTGCCTGGAGTCAGATACAGGGGGCGCATACTGAAGCTTTCTTT. Full variable domain (remainder filled in from reference TRBV30 and TRBJ1-1): SQTIHQWPATLVQPVGSPLSLECTVEGTSNPNLYWYRQAAGRGLQLLFYSVGIGQISSEVPQNLSASRPQDRQFILSSKKLLLSDSGFYLCAWSQIQGAHTEAFFGQGTRLTVV.

This clonotype turned up a few times. The chain uses TRBV12-3 or TRBV12-4 and TRBJ2-5; TRBD2 matches 7 bases. There are 16 residues in the CDR3. The trim removed 6 bases at V and 5 bases at J, leaving 15 bases unmatched. CDR3 sequence reads: CASRPKAAGVGETQYF. DNA for the CDR3: TGTGCCAGCAGACCGAAAGCGGCGGGAGTTGGCGAGACCCAGTACTTC.

This clonotype was seen more than once but under ten times. V is TRBV7-2 and J is TRBJ2-3; D is unclear. The CDR3 length is 14 residues. The germline V gene encodes CDR1 SGHTA and CDR2 FQGNSA. V was pared by 4 bases and J by 3 bases, with 11 bases between. CDR3 residues: CASSSGRLTDTQYF. The DNA for the CDR3 is TGTGCCAGCAGCTCAGGACGGTTGACAGATACGCAGTATTTT.

This clonotype came up a few times. The V gene is TRBV4-1, the J gene TRBJ2-6, with D unclear. Trimming removed 0 bases at V and 0 bases at J, with 6 bases between. CDR1 is MGHRA, CDR2 YSYEKL, per germline. The CDR3 spans 16 residues. CDR3 region: CASSQDYGSGANVLTF. CDR3 sequence (DNA): TGCGCCAGCAGCCAAGATTACGGCTCTGGGGCCAACGTCCTGACTTTC.

V and J are TRBV11-2 and TRBJ2-1, with D perhaps matching TRBD2 (5 bases). V was pared by 2 bases and J by 10 bases, with 21 bases between. CDR1 is SGHAT, CDR2 FQNNGV, per germline. CDR3 length equals 16 residues. This CDR3 is CASSLYSLAKPTEQFF. The CDR3 bases are TGTGCCAGCAGCTTATATAGTCTAGCTAAACCCACCGAGCAGTTCTTC. The variable domain in full, with the rest retrieved from reference TRBV11-2 and TRBJ2-1, is EAGVAQSPRYKIIEKRQSVAFWCNPISGHATLYWYQQILGQGPKLLIQFQNNGVVDDSQLPKDRFSAERLKGVDSTLKIQPAKLEDSAVYLCASSLYSLAKPTEQFFGPGTRLTVL.

The V gene is TRBV20-1, the J gene TRBJ2-1, with D possibly matching TRBD1 (6 bases). CDR1 is DFQATT, CDR2 SNEGSKA, per germline (reference sequence). Trimming pared 3 bases from V and 5 bases from J, leaving 14 bases between. This CDR3 comprises 14 residues. The CDR3 bases are TGCAGTGCTAGGCCCACAGGGTTCAACAATGAGCAGTTCTTC. This translates into CSARPTGFNNEQFF.

This clonotype was counted between two and nine times. This CDR3 is CASSPGGTPYNEQFF. The CDR3 DNA reads as TGTGCCAGCAGTCCGGGAGGGACACCCTACAATGAGCAGTTCTTC. The rearrangement uses TRBV6-2 or TRBV6-3 and TRBJ2-1; TRBD2 aligns across 8 bases. The V gene end was trimmed by 5 bases and the J gene end by 2 bases; junction bases not matched to a gene: 5. The CDR3 is 15 residues long. Germline assignment: CDR1 MNHEY and CDR2 SVGEGT.

This clonotype was observed many times. The rearrangement links TRBV12-3 or TRBV12-4 to TRBJ1-2, with 9 bases matching TRBD1. The length of the CDR3 is 14 residues. V was pared by 4 bases and J by 4 bases, with 4 bases of the junction left unmatched. In DNA form, the CDR3 reads TGTGCCAGCAGTTCCATGACAGGGGGCTATGGCTACACCTTC. Translating it yields CASSSMTGGYGYTF.

This clonotype was seen a few times. This chain connects TRBV24-1 to TRBJ2-1; perhaps TRBD2 as D (6 bases). Between the trimmed V and J ends, which lost 4 bases and 0 bases, there was a span of 12 bases. The CDR3 length is 16 residues. The germline CDR1 and CDR2 sequences are KGHDR and SFDVKD. DNA of the CDR3: TGTGCCACCAGTGACCCGGGACTGAACTCCTACAATGAGCAGTTCTTC. Translation gives CATSDPGLNSYNEQFF.

CDR3: CSARPRAILTDTQYF. CDR3 sequence (DNA): TGCAGTGCTAGACCCAGGGCTATCCTCACAGATACGCAGTATTTT. This chain connects TRBV20-1 to TRBJ2-3, with D maybe TRBD1 (5 bases). This CDR3 spans 15 amino acids. In germline, CDR1 is DFQATT, CDR2 SNEGSKA (reference sequence). Between the trimmed V and J ends, which lost 2 bases and 2 bases, there was a span of 14 bases.

This clonotype has at least ten counts. The chain recombines TRBV2 with TRBJ1-1; D possibly corresponds to TRBD1 (5 bases). Trimming removed 0 bases from V and 7 bases from J, with 9 bases in between. Germline assignment: CDR1 SNHLY and CDR2 FYNNEI. The CDR3 consists of 13 residues. DNA for the CDR3: TGTGCCAGCAGTGAAGCTCAGGGCGGTGAAGCTTTCTTT. Its protein product is CASSEAQGGEAFF.